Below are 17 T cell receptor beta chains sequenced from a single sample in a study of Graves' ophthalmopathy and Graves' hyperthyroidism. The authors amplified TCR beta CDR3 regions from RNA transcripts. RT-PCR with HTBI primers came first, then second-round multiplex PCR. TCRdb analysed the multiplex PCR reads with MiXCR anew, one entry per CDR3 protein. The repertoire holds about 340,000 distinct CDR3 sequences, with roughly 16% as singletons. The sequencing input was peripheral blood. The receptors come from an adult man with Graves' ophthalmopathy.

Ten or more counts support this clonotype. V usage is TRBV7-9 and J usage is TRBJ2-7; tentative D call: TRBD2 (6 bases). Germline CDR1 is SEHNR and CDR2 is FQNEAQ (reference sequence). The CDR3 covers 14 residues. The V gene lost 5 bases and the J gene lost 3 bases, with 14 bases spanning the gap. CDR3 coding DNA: TGTGCCAGCAGCCGGGAGACGGTCCACTACGAGCAGTACTTC. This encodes CASSRETVHYEQYF. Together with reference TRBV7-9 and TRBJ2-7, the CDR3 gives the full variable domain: DTGVSQNPRHKITKRGQNVTFRCDPISEHNRLYWYRQTLGQGPEFLTYFQNEAQLEKSRLLSDRFSAERPKGSFSTLEIQRTEQGDSAMYLCASSRETVHYEQYFGPGTRLTVT.

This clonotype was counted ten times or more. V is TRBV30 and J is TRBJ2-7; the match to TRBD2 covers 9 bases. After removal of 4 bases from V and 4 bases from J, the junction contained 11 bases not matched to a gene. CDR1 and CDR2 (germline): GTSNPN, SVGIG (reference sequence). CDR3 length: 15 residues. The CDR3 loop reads CAWTRSGLAGYEQYF. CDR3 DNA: TGTGCCTGGACAAGATCGGGACTAGCAGGTTACGAGCAGTACTTC.

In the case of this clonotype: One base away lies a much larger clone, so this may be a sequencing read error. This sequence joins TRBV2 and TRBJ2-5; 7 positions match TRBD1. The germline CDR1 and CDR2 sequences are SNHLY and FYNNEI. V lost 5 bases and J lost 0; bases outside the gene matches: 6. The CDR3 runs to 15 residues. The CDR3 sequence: CASSRGQPYQETQYF. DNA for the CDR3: TGTGCCAGCAGTAGGGGACAGCCGTACCAAGAGACCCAGTACTTC.

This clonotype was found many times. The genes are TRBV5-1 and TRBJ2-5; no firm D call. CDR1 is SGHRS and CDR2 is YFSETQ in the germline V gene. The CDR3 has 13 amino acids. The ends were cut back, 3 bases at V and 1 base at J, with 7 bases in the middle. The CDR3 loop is CASSYGSQETQYF. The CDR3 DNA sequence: TGCGCCAGCAGCTACGGCAGCCAAGAGACCCAGTACTTC.

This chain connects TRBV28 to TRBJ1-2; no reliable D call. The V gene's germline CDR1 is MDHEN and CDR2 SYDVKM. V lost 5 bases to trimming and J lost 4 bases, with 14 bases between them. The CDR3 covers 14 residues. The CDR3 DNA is TGTGCCAGCAGTCCCCCTCACTTTAGCTATGGCTACACCTTC. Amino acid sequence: CASSPPHFSYGYTF.

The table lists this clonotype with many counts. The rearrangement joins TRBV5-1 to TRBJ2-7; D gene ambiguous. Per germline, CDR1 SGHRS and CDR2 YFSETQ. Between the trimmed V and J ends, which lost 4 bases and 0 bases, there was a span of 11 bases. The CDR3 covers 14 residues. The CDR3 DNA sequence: TGCGCCAGCAGCCGAACCAGAGGCTCCTACGAGCAGTACTTC. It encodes CASSRTRGSYEQYF.

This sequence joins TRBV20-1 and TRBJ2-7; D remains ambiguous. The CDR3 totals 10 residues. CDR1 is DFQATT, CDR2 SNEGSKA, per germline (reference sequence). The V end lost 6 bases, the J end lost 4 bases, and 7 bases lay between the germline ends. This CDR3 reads CSAQAYEQYF. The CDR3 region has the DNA TGCAGTGCCCAGGCTTACGAGCAGTACTTC.

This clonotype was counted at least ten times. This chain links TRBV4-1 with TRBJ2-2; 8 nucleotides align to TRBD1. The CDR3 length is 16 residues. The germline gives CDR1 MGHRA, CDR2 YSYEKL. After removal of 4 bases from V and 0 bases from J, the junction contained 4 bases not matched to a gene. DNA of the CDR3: TGCGCCAGCAGCCTGGGGACAGGATCGAACACCGGGGAGCTGTTTTTT. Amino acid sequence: CASSLGTGSNTGELFF.

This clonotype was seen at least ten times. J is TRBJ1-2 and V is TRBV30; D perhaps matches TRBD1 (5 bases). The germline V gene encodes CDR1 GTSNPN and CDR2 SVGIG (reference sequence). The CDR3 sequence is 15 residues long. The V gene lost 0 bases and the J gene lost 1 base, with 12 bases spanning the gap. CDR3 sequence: CAWSVRRDYNYGYTF. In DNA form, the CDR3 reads TGTGCCTGGAGTGTACGAAGGGACTATAACTATGGCTACACCTTC.

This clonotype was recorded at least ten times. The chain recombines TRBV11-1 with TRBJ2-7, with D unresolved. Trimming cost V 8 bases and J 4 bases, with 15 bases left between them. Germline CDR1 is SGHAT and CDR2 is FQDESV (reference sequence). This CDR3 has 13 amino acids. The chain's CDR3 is CASSFVVGYEQYF. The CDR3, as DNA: TGTGCCAGCTCCTTTGTTGTCGGATACGAGCAGTACTTC.

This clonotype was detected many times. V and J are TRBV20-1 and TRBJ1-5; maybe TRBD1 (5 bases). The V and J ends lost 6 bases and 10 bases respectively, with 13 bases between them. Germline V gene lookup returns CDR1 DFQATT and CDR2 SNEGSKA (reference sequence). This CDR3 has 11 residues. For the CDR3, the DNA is TGCAGTGCCGAAGGGGACCACCCCCAGCATTTT. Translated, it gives CSAEGDHPQHF.

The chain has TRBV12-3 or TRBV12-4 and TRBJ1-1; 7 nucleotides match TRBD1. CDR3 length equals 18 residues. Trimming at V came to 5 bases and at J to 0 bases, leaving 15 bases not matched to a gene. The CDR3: CASSPRSGQFAMNTEAFF. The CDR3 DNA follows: TGTGCCAGCAGTCCTCGATCGGGACAGTTTGCAATGAACACTGAAGCTTTCTTT.

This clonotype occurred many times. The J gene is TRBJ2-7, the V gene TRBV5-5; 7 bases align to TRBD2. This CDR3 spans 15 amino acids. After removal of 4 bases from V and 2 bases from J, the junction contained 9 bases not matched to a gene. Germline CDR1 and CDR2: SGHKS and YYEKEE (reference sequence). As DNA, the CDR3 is TGTGCCAGCAGCCCACCGGCTAGCGGAACCTACGAGCAGTACTTC. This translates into CASSPPASGTYEQYF.

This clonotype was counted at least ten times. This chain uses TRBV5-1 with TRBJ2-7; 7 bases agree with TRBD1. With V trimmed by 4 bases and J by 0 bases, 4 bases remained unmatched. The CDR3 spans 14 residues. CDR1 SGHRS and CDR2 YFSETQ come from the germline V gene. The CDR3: CASSHGTDSYEQYF. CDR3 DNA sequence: TGCGCCAGCAGCCACGGGACAGACTCCTACGAGCAGTACTTC.

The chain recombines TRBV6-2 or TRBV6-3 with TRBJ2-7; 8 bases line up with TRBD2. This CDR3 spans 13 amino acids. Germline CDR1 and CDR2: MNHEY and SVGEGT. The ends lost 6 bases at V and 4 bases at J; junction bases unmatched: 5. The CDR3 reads CASSRAGVYEQYF. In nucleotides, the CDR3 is TGTGCCAGCAGCCGAGCGGGAGTGTACGAGCAGTACTTC.

The CDR3 nucleotides are TGTGCCAGCAGTCGGGGGGATACGCAGTATTTT. Translating it yields CASSRGDTQYF. The V call is TRBV6-1, the J call TRBJ2-3; D is perhaps TRBD2 (6 bases). V was trimmed by 5 bases and J by 6 bases, leaving 6 bases between them. Germline CDR1 is MNHNS and CDR2 is SASEGT. The CDR3 consists of 11 residues.

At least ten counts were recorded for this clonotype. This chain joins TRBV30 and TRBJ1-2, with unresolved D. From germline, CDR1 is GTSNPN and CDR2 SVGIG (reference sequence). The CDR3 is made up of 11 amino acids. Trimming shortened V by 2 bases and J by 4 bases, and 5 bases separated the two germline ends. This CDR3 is CAWSQSYGYTF. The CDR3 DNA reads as TGTGCCTGGAGTCAGAGCTATGGCTACACCTTC.